Listed here is a single T cell receptor beta chain. Germline values: CDR1 MGHRA, CDR2 YSYEKL. V was trimmed by 0 bases and J by 8 bases, leaving 13 bases between them. This CDR3 is built from 14 residues. Data came from immunoSEQ multiplex PCR; TCRdb stores just in-frame clones and leaves some out. The repertoire holds hundreds of thousands of clones, 78% seen once, with approximately 0.013% in the top ten. The data are from a study of shared T cell receptors in the human thymus. These data are also associated with another study on human thymus T cells. That report notes: The study used thymus tissue resected during corrective heart surgery. Gene usage for V and J segments appeared biased in thymic and blood repertoires.

The gene calls are TRBV4-1 and TRBJ1-2, with D possibly TRBD1 on 6 matching bases. This sequence was found in a boy in the first two years of life with a congenital heart defect. Sequenced input: thymocytes. CDR3 nucleotide sequence: TGCGCCAGCAGCCAAGAACCAGGGGTAGAAGGCTACACCTTC. Protein product: CASSQEPGVEGYTF.